This passage covers 23 T cell receptor beta chains from one sample sequenced in a study of cytomegalovirus exposure and HLA in healthy donors. Both 60 Vbeta primers and 13 Jbeta primers went into the PCR. Measured with immunoSEQ multiplex PCR; TCRdb has only the in-frame clones, and not every one. The sample consists of approximately 190,000 clones, approximately 78% of them appearing once. Sequenced sample: PBMCs. These TCRs come from a woman aged 25 to 39 in good health and CMV-seropositive.

The chain recombines TRBV28 with TRBJ2-7; 7 nucleotides match TRBD2. The CDR3 has 14 residues. Trimming at V came to 6 bases and at J to 2 bases, leaving 7 bases not matched to a gene. CDR1 and CDR2 (germline): MDHEN, SYDVKM. CDR3 sequence reads: CASSQIAGPYEQYF. The DNA for the CDR3 is TGTGCCAGCAGCCAGATAGCGGGCCCCTACGAGCAGTACTTC.

The rearrangement joins TRBV5-4 to TRBJ2-2; maybe TRBD1 (6 bases). Per germline, CDR1 SGHNT and CDR2 YYREEE (reference sequence). V lost 6 bases and J 3 bases, leaving 15 bases between the germline ends. The CDR3 loop spans 15 amino acids. The CDR3 DNA sequence: TGTGCCAGCACGAAGGACACAGGGCACACCGGGGAGCTGTTTTTT. Its translation is CASTKDTGHTGELFF.

This clone was observed a few times. Here the CDR3 reads CAWSWGQGVFRNTIYF. The CDR3 DNA is TGTGCCTGGAGTTGGGGACAGGGGGTTTTTAGAAACACCATATATTTT. The chain uses TRBV30 and TRBJ1-3; 11 bases match TRBD1. Germline-derived CDR1 and CDR2 are GTSNPN and SVGIG (reference sequence). The CDR3 extends over 16 amino acids. Losses at the gene ends were 2 bases for V and 5 bases for J; bases not matched to a gene: 8.

This clone was seen a single time. This sequence joins TRBV29-1 and TRBJ2-5; no definite D call. There are 11 residues in the CDR3. The germline CDR1 and CDR2 sequences are SQVTM and ANQGSEA. Trimming shortened V by 6 bases and J by 4 bases, and 9 bases separated the two germline ends. The CDR3 sequence is CSVRLLETQYF. CDR3 nucleotide sequence: TGCAGCGTCCGTCTTTTAGAGACCCAGTACTTC.

This chain joins TRBV4-3 and TRBJ2-1; D might be TRBD2 (6 bases). The CDR3 has 14 residues. Trimming took 2 bases from V and 5 from J, leaving 10 bases between them. Germline-derived CDR1 and CDR2 are LGHNA and YSLEER. CDR3 DNA sequence: TGCGCCAGCAGCCAACACGGGACTCACAATGAGCAGTTCTTC. This gives the protein CASSQHGTHNEQFF.

The chain is built from TRBV28 and TRBJ1-6, with D possibly matching TRBD1 (5 bases). Trimming took 7 bases from V and 7 from J, leaving 17 bases between them. The length of the CDR3 is 15 residues. The germline gives CDR1 MDHEN, CDR2 SYDVKM. The CDR3 DNA reads TGTGCCAGCATATTGTCGGAAGGGGCAAATTCACCCCTCCACTTT. Its translation: CASILSEGANSPLHF.

The chain uses TRBV2 and TRBJ1-6, with 8 bases matching TRBD1. J was trimmed by 9 bases and V by 5 bases; bases with no gene match: 9. Germline-derived CDR1 and CDR2 are SNHLY and FYNNEI. The CDR3 sequence is 15 residues long. CDR3 nucleotides: TGTGCCAGCAGTTCGGACAGGGTAGGGGGTTCACCCCTCCACTTT. This codes for CASSSDRVGGSPLHF.

The V and J genes are TRBV4-2 and TRBJ1-1; 8 nucleotides match TRBD1. The J segment lost 1 base and the V segment lost 2 bases, leaving 9 bases of the junction unmatched. This CDR3 has 17 residues. From germline, CDR1 is LGHNA and CDR2 YNFKEQ. The CDR3 coding sequence is TGTGCCAGCAGCCAAAGTGGGACAGGTCGGGGGAACACTGAAGCTTTCTTT. Protein: CASSQSGTGRGNTEAFF.

V gene TRBV19 combines with J gene TRBJ2-7, with a weak D call TRBD2 (6 bases). This CDR3 has 16 amino acids. The V end lost 3 bases, the J end lost 1 base, and 16 bases lay between the germline ends. Germline CDR1 reads LNHDA; CDR2 reads SQIVND (reference sequence). The CDR3, as DNA: TGTGCCAGTAGTATGAGGGCGGGACCACGTTCCTACGAGCAGTACTTC. Translated: CASSMRAGPRSYEQYF.

The V gene is TRBV6-1, the J gene TRBJ2-2, with D tentatively TRBD1 (5 bases). The length of the CDR3 is 14 residues. The V and J ends lost 7 bases and 5 bases respectively, with 14 bases between them. Germline-derived CDR1 and CDR2 are MNHNS and SASEGT. CDR3 sequence: CASITTVFTGELFF. The CDR3 DNA reads as TGTGCCAGCATCACGACAGTGTTTACCGGGGAGCTGTTTTTT.

The chain has TRBV4-2 and TRBJ2-7, with 8 bases aligning to TRBD1. There are 16 residues in the CDR3. J was trimmed by 2 bases and V by 0 bases; bases with no gene match: 6. Germline lookup yields CDR1 LGHNA and CDR2 YNFKEQ. The CDR3 spells CASSQEETGDTYEQYF. The CDR3 DNA reads as TGTGCCAGCAGCCAAGAGGAGACAGGGGATACCTACGAGCAGTACTTC.

This chain links TRBV15 with TRBJ1-2, with D possibly TRBD1 on 6 matching bases. Germline lookup yields CDR1 LNHNV and CDR2 YYDKDF (reference sequence). V was trimmed by 3 bases and J by 1 base, leaving 15 bases between them. CDR3 length: 16 amino acids. CDR3 loop: CATSSFAGDLNYGYTF. The CDR3 DNA reads TGTGCCACCAGCAGTTTTGCAGGGGACCTTAACTATGGCTACACCTTC.

This sequence joins TRBV4-1 and TRBJ2-5, with a weak D call TRBD2 (6 bases). V was trimmed by 4 bases and J by 4 bases, leaving 19 bases between them. The length of the CDR3 is 16 residues. CDR1 is MGHRA and CDR2 is YSYEKL in the germline V gene. CDR3: CASSLPVRLGPETQYF. The CDR3 nucleotides read TGCGCCAGCAGCCTGCCCGTGAGACTAGGACCAGAGACCCAGTACTTC.

The chain carries TRBV7-3 and TRBJ2-3; the match to TRBD1 covers 8 bases. The V segment lost 5 bases and the J segment 1 base; nucleotides outside the gene matches: 14. CDR1 and CDR2 (germline): SGHTA, FQGTGA. This CDR3 is 18 amino acids long. This chain's CDR3 is CASSPQGARIRGTDTQYF. The CDR3 DNA follows: TGTGCCAGCAGCCCTCAGGGGGCCCGGATCAGAGGCACAGATACGCAGTATTTT.

The chain links TRBV4-2 to TRBJ2-1, with 7 bases identical to TRBD2. The CDR3 has 15 residues. V dropped 1 base and J dropped 6; count of bases not matched to a gene: 6. In germline, CDR1 is LGHNA, CDR2 YNFKEQ. Here the CDR3 DNA reads TGTGCCAGCAGCCAAGCCGGGCGGGAGCGCAATGAGCAGTTCTTC. Translated, it gives CASSQAGRERNEQFF.

The rearrangement joins TRBV7-9 to TRBJ1-1, with D tentatively TRBD1 (5 bases). From germline, CDR1 is SEHNR and CDR2 FQNEAQ (reference sequence). The CDR3 sequence is 14 residues long. Trimming took 0 bases from V and 2 from J, leaving 7 bases between them. Here the CDR3 DNA reads TGTGCCAGCAGCTTAGCTGACAGTAACACTGAAGCTTTCTTT. Residues: CASSLADSNTEAFF.

V is TRBV28 and J is TRBJ2-7; 11 positions agree with TRBD1. V lost 2 bases to trimming and J lost 2 bases; unmatched junction nucleotides: 2. CDR1 and CDR2 from the germline V gene are MDHEN and SYDVKM. The CDR3 contains 15 residues. CDR3 sequence: CASSLGQGAAYEQYF. The CDR3 bases are TGTGCCAGCAGTTTAGGACAGGGGGCAGCCTACGAGCAGTACTTC.

This clone was seen a handful of times. The chain combines TRBV4-2 with TRBJ2-5, with 11 bases matching TRBD2. Germline CDR1 is LGHNA and CDR2 is YNFKEQ. This CDR3 spans 14 amino acids. V shed 5 bases, J shed 3 bases, and the junction held 2 bases outside the gene matches. CDR3 sequence: CASSLGLAEETQYF. CDR3 coding DNA: TGTGCCAGCAGCTTGGGACTAGCGGAAGAGACCCAGTACTTC.

This sequence joins TRBV28 and TRBJ1-6; no definite D call. Germline-derived CDR1 and CDR2 are MDHEN and SYDVKM. This CDR3 is built from 17 residues. Trimming took off 0 bases at V and 2 bases at J, with 11 bases between the two ends. The CDR3 DNA follows: TGTGCCAGCAGTTTATGCGGGGAGGCGGCCTATAATTCACCCCTCCACTTT. This sequence encodes CASSLCGEAAYNSPLHF.

The V and J genes are TRBV28 and TRBJ1-6; 7 bases line up with TRBD1. This CDR3 has 15 residues. Losses at the gene ends were 5 bases for V and 7 bases for J; bases not matched to a gene: 8. CDR1 and CDR2 (germline): MDHEN, SYDVKM. Here the CDR3 DNA reads TGTGCCAGCAGTCCCCCAAGGGGGCGGAATTCACCCCTCCACTTT. The encoded protein is CASSPPRGRNSPLHF.

V and J are TRBV11-2 and TRBJ2-7; 7 bases align to TRBD1. Germline assignment: CDR1 SGHAT and CDR2 FQNNGV. This CDR3 has 13 residues. The junction had 1 base not matched to a gene; V was cut back by 4 bases and J by 1 base. The DNA of the CDR3 is TGTGCCAGCAGCTGGGGACAGTCCTACGAGCAGTACTTC. Translation gives CASSWGQSYEQYF.

The chain has TRBV30 and TRBJ1-5; maybe TRBD1 (5 bases). The germline V gene has CDR1 GTSNPN and CDR2 SVGIG (reference sequence). This CDR3 has 15 amino acids. The V end lost 3 bases, the J end lost 4 bases, and 16 bases lay between the germline ends. CDR3: CAWSGGLGVNQPQHF. The DNA of the CDR3 is TGTGCCTGGAGCGGAGGGTTGGGGGTGAATCAGCCCCAGCATTTT.

The chain couples TRBV11-2 to TRBJ2-7; 7 nucleotides match TRBD1. V trimming: 4 bases; J trimming: 2 bases; junction bases outside the gene matches: 2. This CDR3 has 13 residues. Germline CDR1 SGHAT, CDR2 FQNNGV. The CDR3 sequence is CASSYDRAYEQYF. CDR3 bases: TGTGCCAGCAGCTACGACAGGGCCTACGAGCAGTACTTC.